Shown below are 29 T cell receptor beta chains from a single sample sequenced in a study of shared clonotypes between healthy human individuals. Measured with immunoSEQ multiplex PCR; TCRdb has only the in-frame clones, and not every one. Of 1 million to 1.3 million clones listed, around three quarters are singletons. The specimen was memory CD4+ T cells from PBMCs. Documented subset: CD45RA-negative fraction. The receptors derive from a young man in good health. Some clones in this sample may be carry-over from other donors' samples.

In nucleotides, the CDR3 is TGCAGCGTCCGGGACGGAACCTACGAGCAGTACTTC. This encodes CSVRDGTYEQYF. V and J are TRBV29-1 and TRBJ2-5; perhaps D is TRBD1 or TRBD2 (5 bases each). The end of the DNA fits TRBJ2-7 better, so the J call may be wrong. The germline V gene encodes CDR1 SQVTM and CDR2 ANQGSEA. The CDR3 is 12 residues long.

The rearrangement joins TRBV9 to TRBJ2-3, with unresolved D. The length of the CDR3 is 13 residues. V lost 5 bases to trimming and J lost 0 bases, with 7 bases between them. Looked up from germline, CDR1 is SGDLS and CDR2 is YYNGEE. DNA of the CDR3: TGTGCCAGCAGTTTTATTAGCACAGATACGCAGTATTTT. It is translated as CASSFISTDTQYF.

This clone was seen a handful of times. This chain uses TRBV27 with TRBJ1-2; 10 bases match TRBD1. Trimming at V came to 2 bases and at J to 7 bases, leaving 1 base not matched to a gene. Germline V gene sequence: CDR1 MNHEY, CDR2 SMNVEV (reference sequence). This CDR3 contains 13 residues. CDR3 residues: CASSLRTGGGYTF. The CDR3 nucleotides are TGTGCCAGCAGTTTAAGGACAGGGGGTGGCTACACCTTC.

The chain couples TRBV6-1 to TRBJ1-5, with 8 bases aligning to TRBD1. Germline-derived CDR1 and CDR2 are MNHNS and SASEGT. V lost 6 bases and J lost 0; bases outside the gene matches: 1. The CDR3 loop spans 14 amino acids. The CDR3, as DNA: TGTGCCAGCAGGCAGGGGGCTAGCAATCAGCCCCAGCATTTT. It is translated as CASRQGASNQPQHF.

The chain links TRBV11-2 to TRBJ2-3; 9 bases match TRBD2. V was pared by 5 bases and J by 6 bases, with 12 bases of the junction left unmatched. This CDR3 comprises 16 residues. Germline V gene data show CDR1 as SGHAT and CDR2 as FQNNGV. CDR3 residues: CASSPRLAGSGDTQYF. The CDR3 DNA sequence: TGTGCCAGCAGCCCACGGCTAGCGGGGAGCGGGGATACGCAGTATTTT.

The sample holds a few counts of this clone. This chain connects TRBV18 to TRBJ2-3, with 8 nucleotides matching TRBD2. Germline lookup yields CDR1 KGHSH and CDR2 LQKENI. This CDR3 has 17 amino acids. Trimming removed 3 bases from V and 5 bases from J; junction bases left unmatched: 13. CDR3 region: CASSPPRTSNTGDTQYF. In DNA form, the CDR3 reads TGTGCCAGCTCACCCCCCAGGACTAGCAATACAGGAGATACGCAGTATTTT. Together with reference TRBV18 and TRBJ2-3, the CDR3 gives the full variable domain: NAGVMQNPRHLVRRRGQEARLRCSPMKGHSHVYWYRQLPEEGLKFMVYLQKENIIDESGMPKERFSAEFPKEGPSILRIQQVVRGDSAAYFCASSPPRTSNTGDTQYFGPGTRLTVL.

This clone appeared many times. Other DNA sequences within the sample encode an identical CDR3. The chain is built from TRBV29-1 and TRBJ1-4; D is unresolved. V lost 7 bases, J lost 7 bases, and 13 bases lay in between. The length of the CDR3 is 12 residues. CDR1 and CDR2 from the germline V gene are SQVTM and ANQGSEA. The CDR3, as DNA: TGCAGCGCTGGGTGGGCGGGTGAAAAACTGTTTTTT. Its protein is CSAGWAGEKLFF.

V is TRBV7-2 and J is TRBJ2-2; TRBD2 is a possible D gene (6 bases). This CDR3 comprises 16 residues. Per the germline V gene, CDR1 is SGHTA and CDR2 is FQGNSA. V was cut by 1 base and J by 8 bases, with 17 bases left in between. CDR3 nucleotides: TGTGCCAGCAGCTTAGTGGTGACTAGTGTATCGGGGGAGCTGTTTTTT. Residues: CASSLVVTSVSGELFF.

CDR3 loop: CATRTGGYTEAFF. The DNA for the CDR3 is TGTGCCACCAGAACAGGGGGTTACACTGAAGCTTTCTTT. V usage is TRBV6-5 and J usage is TRBJ1-1; 8 nucleotides align to TRBD1. V trimming: 10 bases; J trimming: 3 bases; junction bases outside the gene matches: 7. The germline gives CDR1 MNHEY, CDR2 SVGAGI. The CDR3 has 13 amino acids.

This clone is a singleton in its sample. The gene calls are TRBV5-1 and TRBJ2-7; possible D gene TRBD1, 6 bases. CDR3 length equals 13 residues. V lost 5 bases, J lost 2 bases, and 11 bases lay in between. CDR1 is SGHRS and CDR2 is YFSETQ in the germline V gene. The CDR3: CASRAQGTYEQYF. CDR3 DNA: TGCGCCAGCAGAGCACAGGGAACCTACGAGCAGTACTTC.

This clone was detected only a few times. V is TRBV30 and J is TRBJ2-1, with a possible D match to TRBD2 (5 bases). V was cut by 3 bases and J by 2 bases, with 14 bases left in between. The V gene's germline CDR1 is GTSNPN and CDR2 SVGIG (reference sequence). The CDR3 totals 15 residues. The chain's CDR3 is CAWSDEGRTYNEQFF. CDR3 nucleotides: TGTGCCTGGAGCGATGAGGGCAGAACCTACAATGAGCAGTTCTTC.

The chain employs TRBV28 and TRBJ2-3; TRBD1 matches 8 bases. Trimming cost V 4 bases and J 2 bases; bases outside gene matches: 8. The CDR3 totals 16 residues. Germline CDR1 MDHEN, CDR2 SYDVKM. CDR3 nucleotide sequence: TGTGCCAGCAGTTCAAACAGGGGGTCGGTCACAGATACGCAGTATTTT. This translates into CASSSNRGSVTDTQYF.

A single count supports this clone. The chain combines TRBV20-1 with TRBJ2-7; D ambiguous. The germline gives CDR1 DFQATT, CDR2 SNEGSKA (reference sequence). V was cut by 3 bases and J by 5 bases, with 8 bases left in between. The CDR3 sequence is 11 residues long. This CDR3 is CSASPSNEQYF. CDR3 DNA: TGCAGTGCTAGCCCTAGTAACGAGCAGTACTTC.

A single count supports this clone. The V gene is TRBV9, the J gene TRBJ1-3; no clear D. Germline V gene sequence: CDR1 SGDLS, CDR2 YYNGEE. The CDR3 runs 17 residues. The germline V and J ends were trimmed by 0 bases and 0 bases, with 13 bases remaining between them. The chain's CDR3 is CASSVEEVYSSGNTIYF. CDR3 in DNA: TGTGCCAGCAGCGTAGAGGAAGTTTACTCCTCTGGAAACACCATATATTTT.

V gene TRBV5-4 combines with J gene TRBJ2-7; D may be TRBD2 (6 bases). Germline CDR1 reads SGHNT; CDR2 reads YYREEE (reference sequence). This CDR3 is built from 12 residues. The V and J ends lost 4 bases and 7 bases respectively, with 12 bases between them. The chain's CDR3 is CASSRGLEEQYF. The CDR3 nucleotides read TGTGCCAGCAGCCGGGGACTCGAGGAGCAGTACTTC. Together with reference TRBV5-4 and TRBJ2-7, the CDR3 gives the full variable domain: ETGVTQSPTHLIKTRGQQVTLRCSSQSGHNTVSWYQQALGQGPQFIFQYYREEENGRGNFPPRFSGLQFPNYSSELNVNALELDDSALYLCASSRGLEEQYFGPGTRLTVT.

In DNA, the CDR3 is TGCGCCAGCAGCTTGGGCGGGGGAAGCGGCTACACCTTC. This gives the protein CASSLGGGSGYTF. The rearrangement uses TRBV5-1 and TRBJ1-2; possibly TRBD1 for D (5 bases). CDR1 SGHRS and CDR2 YFSETQ come from the germline V gene. The V gene lost 0 bases and the J gene lost 8 bases, with 11 bases spanning the gap. This CDR3 is built from 13 residues.

This rearrangement joins TRBV19 to TRBJ2-3, with no clear D. Between the trimmed V and J ends, which lost 5 bases and 0 bases, there was a span of 12 bases. The CDR3 totals 15 residues. Germline CDR1 LNHDA, CDR2 SQIVND (reference sequence). CDR3 DNA: TGTGCCAGTAGTTTCTTCCCTTCTAGCACAGATACGCAGTATTTT. Translated, it gives CASSFFPSSTDTQYF.

This clone was detected once. The chain uses TRBV9 and TRBJ2-2; D gene uncertain. The V gene lost 0 bases and the J gene lost 5 bases, with 17 bases spanning the gap. The CDR3 spans 17 residues. The V gene's germline CDR1 is SGDLS and CDR2 YYNGEE. For the CDR3, the DNA is TGTGCCAGCAGCGTAGCTCCATCGGGTGGTGGAACCGGGGAGCTGTTTTTT. Amino acid sequence: CASSVAPSGGGTGELFF.

The chain employs TRBV18 and TRBJ2-6; D not resolved. V lost 3 bases to trimming and J lost 0 bases, with 6 bases between them. The CDR3 has 15 amino acids. Germline lookup yields CDR1 KGHSH and CDR2 LQKENI. The CDR3 coding sequence is TGTGCCAGCTCACCGAGAATCTCTGGGGCCAACGTCCTGACTTTC. This translates into CASSPRISGANVLTF.

CDR3 protein: CASIEGQFGYEQYF. In DNA form, the CDR3 reads TGTGCCAGCATCGAGGGGCAGTTTGGGTACGAGCAGTACTTC. The rearrangement links TRBV6-1 to TRBJ2-7; the D call may be TRBD1 or TRBD2 (5 bases each). This CDR3 has 14 residues. The V and J ends lost 7 bases and 4 bases respectively, with 17 bases between them. Germline V lookup: CDR1 MNHNS, CDR2 SASEGT.

The genes are TRBV10-1 and TRBJ1-3; maybe TRBD1 (5 bases). Germline assignment: CDR1 WNHNN and CDR2 SYGVQD (reference sequence). The CDR3 loop spans 15 amino acids. The V gene lost 4 bases and the J gene lost 0 bases, with 10 bases spanning the gap. The CDR3 spells CASSVGDGSGNTIYF. The CDR3 coding sequence is TGCGCCAGCAGTGTGGGGGATGGCTCTGGAAACACCATATATTTT.

The CDR3 DNA follows: TGTGCCAGCAGTTTCCCCAATTCGGCAGGGCGGGGCAATCAGCCCCAGCATTTT. As protein: CASSFPNSAGRGNQPQHF. The V gene is TRBV28, the J gene TRBJ1-5; TRBD1 might be the D (5 bases). Trimming removed 3 bases from V and 2 bases from J, with 20 bases in between. CDR1 and CDR2 (germline): MDHEN, SYDVKM. CDR3 size: 18 residues.

On this clone: Relative to the germline gene, one junction end is altered; a read error may explain this. The chain uses TRBV6-5 and TRBJ2-7; D remains ambiguous. The CDR3 contains 15 residues. The germline gives CDR1 MNHEY, CDR2 SVGAGI. The CDR3 DNA is TGTGCCAGCAGTTACTCGAGAGGACCTCTCTACGGGCAGTACTTC. It codes for CASSYSRGPLYGQYF.

This clone was picked up one time. This may stem from a read error, because a much larger clone lies one nucleotide away. Since no conserved phenylalanine or tryptophan closes the CDR3, a read error is the likely cause. The genes are TRBV11-2 and TRBJ1-2; no reliable D call. Deletions cut 5 bases from V and 4 bases from J, with 11 bases between. CDR1 is SGHAT, CDR2 FQNNGV, per germline. This CDR3 comprises 13 residues. The CDR3 bases are TGTGCCAGCAGCGCCGACCGGGCCTATGGCTACACCTCC. The encoded protein is CASSADRAYGYTS.

The V call is TRBV15, the J call TRBJ2-5; 10 nucleotides align to TRBD1. V shed 4 bases, J shed 5 bases, and the junction held 10 bases outside the gene matches. Germline V lookup: CDR1 LNHNV, CDR2 YYDKDF (reference sequence). The length of the CDR3 is 16 residues. This CDR3 reads CATSTRQGAHVETQYF. In DNA, the CDR3 is TGTGCCACCAGCACAAGACAGGGGGCTCATGTGGAGACCCAGTACTTC.

Details on this clone: The identical CDR3 is also encoded by other nucleotide sequences in the sample. The gene calls are TRBV2 and TRBJ1-5; TRBD1 might be the D (6 bases). The V and J ends lost 9 bases and 7 bases respectively, with 16 bases between them. The CDR3 length is 13 residues. The germline CDR1 and CDR2 sequences are SNHLY and FYNNEI. Here the CDR3 reads CASNGGRGQPQHF. CDR3 DNA: TGTGCCAGTAACGGGGGGAGGGGGCAGCCCCAGCATTTT.

V usage is TRBV7-9 and J usage is TRBJ2-1, with D possibly matching TRBD1 (5 bases). This CDR3 comprises 14 residues. Germline V CDR1 and CDR2: SEHNR, FQNEAQ (reference sequence). V lost 1 base to trimming and J lost 6 bases, with 10 bases between them. The CDR3, as DNA: TGTGCCAGCAGCTTAGAACAGGCAGTCAATGAGCAGTTCTTC. Translating gives CASSLEQAVNEQFF.

The chain is built from TRBV6-1 and TRBJ2-3; TRBD1 matches 10 bases. V was clipped by 0 bases and J by 6 bases; unmatched bases: 6. The CDR3 runs 16 residues. Germline CDR1 reads MNHNS; CDR2 reads SASEGT. The DNA of the CDR3 is TGTGCCAGCAGTGAAGCGACGGGACAGGGGTTCGATACGCAGTATTTT. Its translation: CASSEATGQGFDTQYF.

The chain employs TRBV19 and TRBJ2-6, with 7 bases lining up with TRBD2. Germline CDR1 and CDR2: LNHDA and SQIVND (reference sequence). The CDR3 loop spans 16 amino acids. Losses at the gene ends were 7 bases for V and 2 bases for J; bases not matched to a gene: 8. This chain's CDR3 is CASTVRGVTGANVLTF. DNA of the CDR3: TGTGCCAGTACGGTACGGGGGGTAACTGGGGCCAACGTCCTGACTTTC.